The clone carrying this T cell receptor beta chain was recorded only once. At one end, the junction sequence differs from germline, possibly due to a read error. Other DNA sequences of this sample code for an identical CDR3. The data originate from a study of CD8+ T cells in alopecia areata. Alopecia areata patients gave lesional scalp punch biopsies and peripheral blood samples. After isolation, RNA underwent reverse transcription to generate cDNA as the sequencing template. Sequencing was performed with immunoSEQ multiplex PCR; in TCRdb, only in-frame clones are kept and a portion is missing. Among about 12,000 clones, roughly 56% were seen once, and the ten largest hold over 10%. Germline-derived CDR1 and CDR2 are MNHEY and SVGAGI. The CDR3 length is 14 residues.

The clonotype originates from a human donor with alopecia areata. The chain links TRBV6-5 to TRBJ1-6; D unresolved. Sequencing input: skin. In DNA form, the CDR3 reads TGTGCCAGTAGTTACAGCGGATATAATTCACCCCTCCACTTT. Translation: CASSYSGYNSPLHF.